The rows below give T cell receptor beta chains drawn from one sample of a study of cytomegalovirus exposure and HLA in healthy donors. Measured with immunoSEQ multiplex PCR; TCRdb has only the in-frame clones, and not every one. The table includes more than 150,000 clones, roughly 77% detected once. The sample taken for sequencing was PBMCs. All receptors come from a woman aged 40 to 50 in good health and CMV-seropositive. The CDR3 runs from the conserved cysteine through the conserved F or W. Fields, in order: V gene, CDR3 protein.

V gene: TRBV11-2
CDR3 protein: CASSLGQGPYGYTF

V gene: TRBV6-5
CDR3 protein: CASSYSQGQGSVLTF

V gene: TRBV5-4
CDR3 protein: CASSTPPAGGQETQYF

V gene: TRBV20-1
CDR3 protein: CSYYRENEQFF

V gene: TRBV7-2
CDR3 protein: CASSLVGSTGELFF

V gene: TRBV4-3
CDR3 protein: CASSQGRTGPNTGELFF

V gene: TRBV28
CDR3 protein: CASSGSGRGQFF

V gene: TRBV10-3
CDR3 protein: CAISESQYEQYF

V gene: TRBV27
CDR3 protein: CASSSEAGGDPIYEQYF

V gene: TRBV7-6
CDR3 protein: CASSLAGGSYEQYF